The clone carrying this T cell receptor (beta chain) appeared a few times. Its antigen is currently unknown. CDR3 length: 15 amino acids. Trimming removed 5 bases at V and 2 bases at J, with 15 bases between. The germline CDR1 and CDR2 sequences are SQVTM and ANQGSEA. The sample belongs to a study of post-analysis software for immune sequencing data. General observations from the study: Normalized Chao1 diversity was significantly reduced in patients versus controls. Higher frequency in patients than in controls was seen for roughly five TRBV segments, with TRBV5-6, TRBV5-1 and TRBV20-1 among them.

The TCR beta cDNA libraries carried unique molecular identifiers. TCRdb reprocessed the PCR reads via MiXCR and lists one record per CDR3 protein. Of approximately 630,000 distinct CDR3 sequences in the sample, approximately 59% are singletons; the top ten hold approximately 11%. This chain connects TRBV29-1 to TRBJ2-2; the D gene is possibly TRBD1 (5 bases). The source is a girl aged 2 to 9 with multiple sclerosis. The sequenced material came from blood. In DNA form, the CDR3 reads TGCAGCGTTCAAAAGGGGCCGACAAACACCGGGGAGCTGTTTTTT. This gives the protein CSVQKGPTNTGELFF.